This is a list of T cell receptor beta chains from one sample in a study of blood T cell repertoires in COVID-19. The table came from immunoSEQ multiplex PCR; TCRdb's copy has only in-frame clones and leaves some out. This table holds 150,000 to 200,000 clones, approximately 92% found once. The sequenced material came from peripheral blood. These receptors were obtained from a woman in her fifties or sixties with acute or convalescent COVID-19. CDR3s include the opening cysteine and the closing phenylalanine or tryptophan. A D gene is named only where the DNA matches it firmly. A clone size is listed for some rows: how often the clone was seen (once, few, many), or a class if it is expanded.

d_gene,abundance,j_gene,v_gene,CDR3aa,CDR3nt
-,-,TRBJ2-1,TRBV28,CASRPVAGPEQFF,TGTGCCAGCAGGCCGGTAGCCGGCCCAGAGCAGTTCTTC
-,-,TRBJ1-5,TRBV15,CATSRLRQFNQPQHF,TGTGCCACCAGCAGACTGCGACAGTTCAATCAGCCCCAGCATTTT
-,-,TRBJ1-5,TRBV27,CASSLLGAAGSNQPQHF,TGTGCCAGCAGTTTATTAGGGGCGGCAGGGAGCAATCAGCCCCAGCATTTT
TRBD1,few,TRBJ1-1,TRBV9,CASSPPGQGNTEAFF,TGTGCCAGCAGCCCACCCGGACAGGGGAACACTGAAGCTTTCTTT
TRBD2,-,TRBJ2-5,TRBV27,CASSMLAGVNRETQYF,TGTGCCAGCAGTATGCTAGCGGGAGTAAACAGAGAGACCCAGTACTTC
-,once,TRBJ1-4,TRBV15,CATSRAATNEKLFF,TGTGCCACCAGCAGGGCGGCAACTAATGAAAAACTGTTTTTT
-,-,TRBJ2-1,TRBV24-1,CATSDFPVEGYNEQFF,TGTGCCACCAGTGATTTTCCGGTAGAGGGATACAATGAGCAGTTCTTC
-,-,TRBJ1-1,TRBV7-2,CASKEGAHTEAFF,TGTGCCAGCAAGGAAGGGGCGCACACTGAAGCTTTCTTT
-,-,TRBJ2-2,TRBV19,CASSIAPGANTGELFF,TGTGCCAGTAGTATAGCTCCGGGAGCTAACACCGGGGAGCTGTTTTTT
-,-,TRBJ1-5,TRBV7-2,CASSLDRVQPQHF,TGTGCCAGCAGCTTAGACAGGGTTCAGCCCCAGCATTTT
TRBD1,-,TRBJ2-3,TRBV24-1,CATSDFRQGKAQDTQYF,TGTGCCACCAGTGATTTCCGACAGGGAAAGGCACAAGATACGCAGTATTTT
-,-,TRBJ1-6,TRBV18,CASSPGTLSSYNSPLHF,TGTGCCAGCTCACCCGGGACACTGAGCTCCTATAATTCACCCCTCCACTTT
TRBD1,-,TRBJ1-3,TRBV9,CASSKQDRANTIYF,TGTGCCAGCAGCAAACAGGACAGGGCAAACACCATATATTTT
TRBD2,-,TRBJ2-2,TRBV27,CASTQGLAGTNTGELFF,TGTGCCAGCACCCAAGGGCTAGCGGGAACGAACACCGGGGAGCTGTTTTTT
-,-,TRBJ2-1,TRBV4-3,CASSPMANNEQFF,TGCGCCAGCAGCCCGATGGCCAACAATGAGCAGTTCTTC
-,-,TRBJ1-2,TRBV24-1,CATSDVTGGKNGYTF,TGTGCCACCAGTGACGTTACTGGGGGGAAGAATGGCTACACCTTC
TRBD2,-,TRBJ2-5,TRBV3-1/TRBV3-2,CASSRNRAGEQETQYF,TGTGCCAGCAGCCGCAACCGAGCGGGGGAGCAAGAGACCCAGTACTTC
TRBD1,-,TRBJ1-6,TRBV9,CASSVERDRGNSPLHF,TGTGCCAGCAGCGTAGAAAGGGACAGGGGTAATTCACCCCTCCACTTT
-,few,TRBJ2-1,TRBV5-6,CASSLPDEQFF,TGTGCCAGCAGCTTGCCGGATGAGCAGTTCTTC
TRBD1,-,TRBJ1-2,TRBV7-8,CASSTDRDYGYTF,TGTGCCAGCAGTACGGACAGGGACTATGGCTACACCTTC
TRBD2,-,TRBJ2-7,TRBV27,CASSPAGVGVQYF,TGTGCCAGCAGTCCCGCGGGGGTTGGCGTGCAGTACTTC
-,-,TRBJ1-6,TRBV6-2/TRBV6-3,CASSYSGRDSPLHF,TGTGCCAGCAGTTACTCAGGGAGGGATTCACCCCTCCACTTT
TRBD1,-,TRBJ1-6,TRBV6-5,CASSYNRGLISPLHF,TGTGCCAGCAGTTACAACAGGGGGCTAATTTCACCCCTCCACTTT
TRBD1,-,TRBJ1-5,TRBV24-1,CATQGAGQPQHF,TGTGCCACCCAGGGGGCCGGGCAGCCCCAGCATTTT
-,-,TRBJ1-2,TRBV21-1,CASSKEKGPNYGYTF,TGTGCCAGCAGCAAAGAGAAGGGGCCGAACTATGGCTACACCTTC
TRBD1,-,TRBJ2-6,TRBV9,CASSLTGAASGANVLTF,TGTGCCAGCAGCCTTACAGGGGCTGCCTCTGGGGCCAACGTCCTGACTTTC
TRBD1,-,TRBJ1-1,TRBV3-1/TRBV3-2,CASSQTTGGKGAFF,TGTGCCAGCAGCCAGACCACAGGGGGAAAAGGGGCTTTCTTT
TRBD1,-,TRBJ1-6,TRBV5-4,CASTKTGQNSPLHF,TGTGCCAGCACCAAGACAGGGCAGAATTCACCCCTCCACTTT
TRBD2,-,TRBJ2-1,TRBV4-1,CASSQDVNYLAGGGEQFF,TGCGCCAGCAGCCAAGATGTTAATTACCTAGCGGGAGGTGGTGAGCAGTTCTTC
-,-,TRBJ1-2,TRBV19,CASSMGPGYGYTF,TGTGCCAGTAGTATGGGTCCGGGATATGGCTACACCTTC
-,-,TRBJ2-7,TRBV18,CASSSGQGGTYEQYF,TGTGCCAGCTCATCCGGACAGGGAGGGACCTACGAGCAGTACTTC
-,-,TRBJ1-6,TRBV21-1,CASSNGSYSPLHF,TGTGCCAGCAGCAACGGTTCCTATTCACCCCTCCACTTT
TRBD1,-,TRBJ1-5,TRBV3-1/TRBV3-2,CASSRQGSNQPQHF,TGTGCCAGCAGTCGACAGGGAAGCAATCAGCCCCAGCATTTT
TRBD1,-,TRBJ1-6,TRBV30,CAWSRDRGNSPLHF,TGTGCCTGGAGCCGGGACAGGGGGAATTCACCCCTCCACTTT
-,-,TRBJ1-1,TRBV6-5,CASSYRVRGTEAFF,TGTGCCAGCAGTTATCGGGTACGGGGCACTGAAGCTTTCTTT
-,-,TRBJ2-5,TRBV24-1,CATSELGETQYF,TGTGCCACCAGTGAGCTAGGAGAGACCCAGTACTTC
TRBD2,-,TRBJ2-7,TRBV4-1,CASSKDGVQRGTYEQYF,TGCGCCAGCAGCAAGGATGGGGTTCAGCGGGGGACCTACGAGCAGTACTTC
TRBD1,-,TRBJ2-2,TRBV6-5,CAGTKGAGTGELFF,TGTGCCGGGACGAAGGGGGCGGGCACCGGGGAGCTGTTTTTT
-,-,TRBJ1-1,TRBV6-5,CASSWRQANTEAFF,TGTGCCAGCAGTTGGAGACAGGCTAACACTGAAGCTTTCTTT
TRBD2,-,TRBJ2-1,TRBV30,CAWSVGTSVEQFF,TGTGCCTGGAGTGTAGGGACTAGTGTGGAGCAGTTCTTC
TRBD2,-,TRBJ2-1,TRBV9,CASSSSGSSYNEQFF,TGTGCCAGCAGCTCTAGCGGGAGCTCCTACAATGAGCAGTTCTTC
-,once,TRBJ1-1,TRBV7-3,CATKSGRNTEAFF,TGTGCCACCAAAAGCGGGCGGAACACTGAAGCTTTCTTT
TRBD1,-,TRBJ1-6,TRBV29-1,CSVVDRGRDNNSPLHF,TGCAGCGTCGTAGACAGGGGGCGCGATAATAATTCACCCCTCCACTTT
-,few,TRBJ1-2,TRBV12-5,CASGVEEGYGYTF,TGTGCTAGTGGCGTCGAGGAGGGCTATGGCTACACCTTC
TRBD1,-,TRBJ1-5,TRBV7-9,CASSLGGTGAQPQHF,TGTGCCAGCAGCTTAGGGGGAACAGGGGCTCAGCCCCAGCATTTT
TRBD2,-,TRBJ2-2,TRBV30,CAWSGLAGENTGELFF,TGTGCCTGGAGTGGACTAGCGGGGGAGAACACCGGGGAGCTGTTTTTT
TRBD1,-,TRBJ2-7,TRBV27,CASSPGTGVGEQYF,TGTGCCAGCAGCCCCGGGACAGGGGTAGGCGAGCAGTACTTC
-,-,TRBJ2-7,TRBV30,CAWSVGFQGLWYEQYF,TGTGCCTGGAGTGTAGGGTTCCAGGGTCTCTGGTACGAGCAGTACTTC
TRBD2,once,TRBJ2-1,TRBV7-2,CASSHRAGLAGGPALEFF,TGTGCCAGCAGCCATAGAGCCGGACTAGCGGGAGGGCCGGCACTGGAGTTCTTC
-,-,TRBJ1-1,TRBV5-6,CASSGLGVEAFF,TGTGCCAGCAGCGGGCTGGGAGTTGAAGCTTTCTTT
TRBD1,-,TRBJ1-2,TRBV9,CASSALEGAYGYTF,TGTGCCAGCAGCGCCCTCGAGGGGGCCTATGGCTACACCTTC
-,-,TRBJ1-5,TRBV6-2/TRBV6-3,CASSQPRGGEIQPQHF,TGTGCCAGCAGCCAACCCCGGGGGGGAGAGATTCAGCCCCAGCATTTT
-,-,TRBJ1-1,TRBV6-4,CASSVNWNTEAFF,TGTGCCAGCAGTGTAAACTGGAACACTGAAGCTTTCTTT
-,-,TRBJ1-6,TRBV9,CASSVELGGNSPLHF,TGTGCCAGCAGCGTAGAACTGGGAGGGAATTCACCCCTCCACTTT